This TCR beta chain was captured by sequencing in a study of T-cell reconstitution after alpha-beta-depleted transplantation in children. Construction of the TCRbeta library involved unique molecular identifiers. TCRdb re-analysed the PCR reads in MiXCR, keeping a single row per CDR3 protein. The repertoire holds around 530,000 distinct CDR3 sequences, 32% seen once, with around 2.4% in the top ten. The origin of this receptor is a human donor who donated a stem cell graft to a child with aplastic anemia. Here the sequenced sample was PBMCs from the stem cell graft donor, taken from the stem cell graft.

The CDR3: CASSLGTGGWMNTEAFF. The CDR3 coding sequence is TGCGCCAGCAGCTTGGGGACAGGGGGCTGGATGAACACTGAAGCTTTCTTT. This chain connects TRBV5-1 to TRBJ1-1, with TRBD1 identical over 11 bases. Germline V gene sequence: CDR1 SGHRS, CDR2 YFSETQ. This CDR3 is 17 amino acids long. J was trimmed by 0 bases and V by 0 bases; bases with no gene match: 4.